This T cell receptor beta chain appears in the sequencing data of a study of brain T cells in children with intractable seizures. The protocol was immunoSEQ multiplex PCR, while the TCRdb copy is restricted to in-frame clones and leaves out a portion. The data hold 110,000 or so clones, with around 94% observed a single time. With V trimmed by 2 bases and J by 7 bases, 4 bases remained unmatched. The germline CDR1 and CDR2 sequences are MNHEY and SVGAGI. The CDR3 is 13 residues long. The TCR originated in a boy less than two years old with hemimegalencephaly and intractable seizures. The material sequenced was peripheral blood, taken at surgery. The rearrangement links TRBV6-5 to TRBJ2-5; TRBD2 matches at 7 bases. CDR3 residues: CASSYKGGGTQYF. CDR3 nucleotides: TGTGCCAGCAGTTACAAGGGCGGGGGGACCCAGTACTTC.